The clone carrying this T cell receptor beta chain was observed many times. What it binds is not known. The CDR3 contains 15 residues. Trimming shortened V by 7 bases and J by 0 bases, and 10 bases separated the two germline ends. The sample originates from a study of CD8 T cells in ankylosing spondylitis. Findings and limits, study-wide: The disease-linked clones had a CD8+ phenotype and low blood frequencies. Past studies reported some motif variants in reactive arthritis synovial fluid and blood. Ankylosing spondylitis blood appeared to be characterized by a TCR beta motif of roughly eight highly homologous variants.

Libraries for TCR beta were made by quantitative 5'-RACE with molecular barcodes. TCRdb recomputed calls from the 5' RACE reads with MiXCR, one row per CDR3 protein. In the table there are fewer than 500,000 distinct CDR3 sequences, 20% to 25% of which are singletons. The sequencing input was blood, either unsorted or a sorted T cell fraction (not recorded which). The sequence came from a male donor with ankylosing spondylitis. The chain links TRBV12-3 or TRBV12-4 to TRBJ2-6; D unclear. This chain's CDR3 is CASNYYLSGANVLTF. Here the CDR3 DNA reads TGTGCCAGCAATTACTACCTCTCTGGGGCCAACGTCCTGACTTTC.